The clone carrying this T cell receptor (beta chain) has ten or more counts. The sample comes from a study of T cells in Graves' hyperthyroidism and ophthalmopathy. The investigators amplified TCR beta CDR3 regions from RNA transcripts. Carried out on the TCR CDR3, a first-round RT-PCR used the HTBI primer set. Via MiXCR, TCRdb re-called the multiplex PCR reads, giving one row per CDR3 protein. The table includes 400,000 to 600,000 distinct CDR3 sequences, about a fifth detected once. CDR3 size: 13 residues. Trimming stripped 11 bases from V and 4 bases from J, with 17 bases between. Germline CDR1 is MDHEN and CDR2 is SYDVKM.

The sequenced material came from blood. The TCR sequence derives from a man aged 18 to 30 with Graves' hyperthyroidism. The rearrangement uses TRBV28 and TRBJ1-2; unclear D gene. This chain's CDR3 is CAARVSEGYGYTF. The CDR3 DNA is TGTGCCGCCCGGGTCTCCGAAGGCTATGGCTACACCTTC.